This T cell receptor beta chain came from a study of cytomegalovirus exposure and HLA in healthy donors (TCRdb year 2017). Context from the whole study: An earlier analysis of approximately 600 of the donors reported roughly 270 Gb of sequence data and some 100 million unique TCR beta sequences from approximately 180 million T cells. The later analysis used no new phenotypic data to find candidate immune exposures, relying instead on TCR beta sequences and their occurrence across donors. On average, over 200,000 unique TCR beta nucleotide sequences were sequenced per donor among a few hundred genotyped donors of the cohort, with roughly 18% of those sequences being non-productive. To predict cytomegalovirus infection status, the study combined high-throughput TCR immunosequencing, statistical association of individual TCRs with disease status, and machine learning. The number of donors typed differed by locus, with about 629-630 for A, B, C, DRB1 and DQB1, around 520 for DQA1, 600 to 610 for DPA1, and 472 for DPB1. Besides the first cohort of approximately 710 subjects, a separate validation cohort made up of some 110 different subjects was used. All discovery cohort repertoires had been generated using a single sequencing platform. Genome-wide SNP genotypes for about 65% of the roughly 670 donors were used in a later genetic analysis, which treated that subset as a discovery cohort. About 5 DR-DQ haplotypes were handled as single units for association and clustering, since linkage in the cohort was strong. The study used immunosequencing to profile the T cell repertoires of around 600 subjects and linked those repertoires to cytomegalovirus serostatus. A later analysis re-examined previously published TCR beta repertoires from more than 600 donors and added high-resolution HLA genotyping to investigate patterns of TCR occurrence. Alongside the repertoire data, information on donor age, sex, ethnicity and CMV serostatus was compiled. HLA typing included class I and class II loci at four-digit resolution. To decide whether each TCR beta V gene segment behaved as functional or pseudogenic, an earlier analysis of 587 of the donors relied on high-throughput TCR beta sequencing. An early release that covered around 590 HLA-typed donors contained 300 to 350 gigabases of sequencing data and 70 million to 100 million unique TCR sequences. The genetic ancestry cluster associated with self-reported Caucasian donors included around 76% of the roughly 380 genotyped donors. The study aimed to test whether signatures of past pathogen exposure could be identified by cataloging public T cell receptors. Study-level results and caveats: Specific HLA alleles were associated with roughly 17,000 TCR beta sequences at a false discovery rate of 0.05 in a later analysis. HLA typing was unavailable for some donors at each locus, so association tests used only the typed subset. A further reported finding was that TCR beta sequences accurately predicted the HLA-A and HLA-B alleles for most subjects in the first cohort. In an earlier analysis of approximately 590 of the donors, most TCR beta V segments appeared in productive rearrangements about 87% or about 30% of the time, broadly matching IMGT annotations. The classifier was reported to diagnose cytomegalovirus status with high specificity and sensitivity in both the original cohort and the validation cohort. According to the authors, the approach could potentially be generalized to other disease states and immunological phenotypes. Linkage disequilibrium might explain the correlated functional status among segregating V segments, but an unknown experimental factor could not be excluded. In vitro tests confirmed that a few of the cytomegalovirus-associated TCR beta chains recognize cytomegalovirus antigens. Because the 87-base-pair reads could not distinguish some IMGT-functional V segments, including TRBV6-2 and TRBV6-3, those segments were excluded. Across donors, most TCR sequences were observed very rarely, whereas some public TCRs were present in many individuals. In the study, 150 to 200 TCR beta chains were listed as associated with cytomegalovirus. Because counts were too low, around 17 rarely observed V segments, including chromosome 9 orphons, were left out of the earlier analysis of 587 of the donors. A later analysis found that HLA-associated TCR beta chains were more clonally expanded and had lower generation probabilities than equally common non-associated chains. An association between a missense DCLRE1C variant and V-gene and J-gene trimming of TCR beta chains was found in a later genetic analysis and replicated in an independent cohort. Sequencing depth was assumed to be roughly uniform across donors in the presence/absence analyses, though that assumption may not hold. Assigning TCR associations to individual alleles was difficult when HLA alleles, especially DR and DQ, strongly co-occurred. Compared with the 666-donor mean, donors in an Asian-associated ancestry cluster had fewer N-insertions in productive TCRs, according to a later genetic analysis. In a later analysis, the rate of TCR association differed among HLA loci, with DRB1 alleles having the most associated TCRs and HLA-C alleles having the fewest. This cohort had only TCR beta chains sequenced, and the lack of alpha or paired-chain data limited which features could be detected. Immune exposure information for the cohort was limited to CMV serostatus. Most CMV-associated TCR beta chains appeared to be HLA-restricted in a later analysis, and the HLA associations seemed to be driven largely by CMV exposure. A cluster of highly shared sequence variants was judged likely to be a technical artifact of the sequencing pipeline. Several of the top co-occurrence clusters appeared to be linked to parvovirus B19, influenza, CMV and Epstein-Barr virus, according to a later analysis.

As regards this clone: The antigen it binds to is not known. No base-level quality is on record; no much larger clone is a single base apart.

From the cysteine up to the phenylalanine, the CDR3 has a length of 15 residues. Of the read, only the CDR3 DNA is kept; its 45 bases are in frame from base 1. Taken from the germline V gene, the CDR1 and CDR2 loops are SGDLS and YYNGEE. V has 3 bases trimmed and J has 3 bases trimmed; junction bases matching no gene number 6. Preparation of the library involved the immunoSEQ multiplex PCR assay. For the multiplex PCR, a mixture combining 60 forward primers for TCR Vbeta segments and 13 reverse primers for TCR Jbeta segments was used. The CDR3 region of rearranged TCR beta genes was amplified from genomic DNA by a multiplex PCR assay. The amplified TCR beta libraries were sequenced on the Illumina HiSeq System as 87-base-pair reads. In the source study's methods: A later analysis counted about 80 million unique TCR beta chains across the 550 to 700 repertoires, and around 9.9 million of these chains were shared by at least two donors. A nearest-neighbor algorithm error-corrected the raw reads and collapsed the reads into unique sequences, merging closely related sequences to remove PCR and sequencing errors. To assign V, D and J gene segments, CDR3 sequences were aligned to IMGT reference sequences. For a sequence to be retained, a match of at least six nucleotides was required to both a V gene segment and a J gene segment. A rearrangement was called productive if the CDR3 had no stop codons and remained in frame with V and J, and every other rearrangement was called non-productive. Following IMGT convention, CDR3 was defined as the stretch from the second conserved V-encoded cysteine to the conserved J-encoded phenylalanine. The earlier analysis of about 590 of the donors excluded sequences that lacked an unambiguous match to a single V gene segment. An earlier analysis of some 610 of the donors called V segments functional above 56.7% productive rearrangements and segregating when the between-donor standard deviation exceeded 5%. A statistical classification framework was developed to diagnose cytomegalovirus status using the catalog of TCR beta chain sequences. V and J gene assignment, in a later analysis, came from comparing TCR nucleotide sequences with IMGT/GENE-DB human TR gene sequences. In a later analysis, CDR3 sequences and most-parsimonious VDJ recombination scenarios were assigned using the TCRdist pipeline. In a later analysis, each TCR beta chain was defined by its CDR3 amino acid sequence together with its V-gene family, and reads lacking a unique V-gene family were excluded. To address suspected cross-contamination and a sequencing artifact, a later analysis removed roughly 640 highly shared, low-generation-probability nucleotide sequences. In a later analysis, a clonal expansion index was calculated for each public chain from normalized within-repertoire ranks of inferred template counts. In a later analysis, generation probabilities were computed using a VDJ recombination model fitted to out-of-frame rearrangements, and the results were checked against IGoR. Hypergeometric tests were used in a later analysis to score TCR-TCR, TCR-HLA and TCR-CMV co-occurrence, with a repertoire-size bias correction applied to the TCR pairs. In a later analysis, false discovery rates were estimated by permuting HLA or CMV assignments 20 times. A later analysis grouped co-occurring TCRs with DBSCAN, adding TCRdist sequence similarity when clustering within HLA-allele-positive subsets. Repertoires with fewer than 30,000 or more than 120,000 public chains were left out of co-occurrence clustering, as were about 5 repertoires with anomalous nucleotide sharing. TCRdb limited this immuneACCESS table to in-frame rearrangements with V and J called. A share of clones is missing; checked studies link under half to unresolved V genes, and the rest is unexplained. V and J calls and clone size are as listed in that table; D and trimming were resolved from the DNA. This sample gives 92,000 or so clones in total; 65% of them show up just once. The ten largest make up 20% to 25% of the sample.

The cohort comprised fewer than 750 healthy bone marrow donors. At the time of sampling, every cohort member was nominally healthy, though immune exposures that went unrecorded were likely present. The donor tested CMV seropositive and was one of the 289 seropositive cohort members. A peripheral blood sample was provided by each donor, and peripheral blood mononuclear cells were used for TCR beta sequencing. Genomic DNA was extracted from the blood cell samples with the Qiagen DNeasy Blood Extraction Kit. This receptor chain uses TRBV9 and TRBJ1-2, with 9 central nucleotides matching TRBD1. The sequence was obtained from a woman between 45 and 65 years old in good health and CMV-seropositive. The specimen sequenced was PBMCs. The CDR3 sequence is CASSAPGQGDYGYTF. The DNA sequence reads TGTGCCAGCAGCGCTCCGGGACAGGGTGACTATGGCTACACCTTC.